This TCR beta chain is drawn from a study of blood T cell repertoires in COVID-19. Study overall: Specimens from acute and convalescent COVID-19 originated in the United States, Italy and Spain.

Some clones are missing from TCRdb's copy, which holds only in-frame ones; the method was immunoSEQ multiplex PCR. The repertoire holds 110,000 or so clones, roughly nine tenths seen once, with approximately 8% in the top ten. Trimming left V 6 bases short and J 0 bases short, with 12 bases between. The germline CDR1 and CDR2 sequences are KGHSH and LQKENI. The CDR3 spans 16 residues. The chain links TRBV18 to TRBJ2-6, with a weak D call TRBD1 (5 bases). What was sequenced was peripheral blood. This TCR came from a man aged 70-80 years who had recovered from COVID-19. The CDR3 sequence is CASSRTPSSGANVLTF. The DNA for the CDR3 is TGTGCCAGCTCGCGGACACCGAGCTCTGGGGCCAACGTCCTGACTTTC.